Each of the 31 T cell receptor beta chains below was sequenced from the same sample in a study of response to subunit inactivated influenza vaccine. TCRdb fed the RT-PCR reads into MiXCR, producing one record per CDR3 protein. Of more than 600,000 distinct CDR3 sequences detected, about 18% appear once; the ten largest clones hold about a tenth. This specimen consisted of PBMCs from blood, obtained around 5 days after vaccination. The source is a man aged 50 or older who received an inactivated influenza vaccine.

This clonotype showed up many times. This chain connects TRBV6-5 to TRBJ2-5; D uncertain. Germline V gene lookup returns CDR1 MNHEY and CDR2 SVGAGI. The V end was cut by 0 bases, the J end by 5 bases, with 10 bases between. The CDR3 totals 14 residues. The CDR3 sequence: CASSYSIVGETQYF. The CDR3 bases are TGTGCCAGCAGTTACTCGATTGTGGGGGAGACCCAGTACTTC.

This chain joins TRBV7-8 and TRBJ2-5; tentative D call: TRBD2 (5 bases). This CDR3 is built from 15 residues. Trimming shortened V by 1 base and J by 5 bases, and 14 bases separated the two germline ends. Germline CDR1 is SGHVS and CDR2 is FQNEAQ. Written as DNA, the CDR3 is TGTGCCAGCAGCTTAGTCGAGGGTAGTGGGGAGACCCAGTACTTC. This translates into CASSLVEGSGETQYF.

This clonotype was observed a handful of times. V gene TRBV28 combines with J gene TRBJ2-7; TRBD2 aligns across 13 bases. Germline V gene lookup returns CDR1 MDHEN and CDR2 SYDVKM. V gave up 7 bases and J gave up 7 bases; unmatched junction bases: 10. The CDR3 loop spans 15 amino acids. The CDR3 reads CASISPGLAGVEQYF. CDR3 in DNA: TGTGCCAGCATTTCCCCAGGACTAGCGGGAGTAGAGCAGTACTTC. Based on the CDR3 plus reference TRBV28 and TRBJ2-7, the full variable domain is DVKVTQSSRYLVKRTGEKVFLECVQDMDHENMFWYRQDPGLGLRLIYFSYDVKMKEKGDIPEGYSVSREKKERFSLILESASTNQTSMYLCASISPGLAGVEQYFGPGTRLTVT.

In this sample, this clonotype turned up a few times. This chain uses TRBV5-1 with TRBJ1-1; D is ambiguous. The V and J ends lost 0 bases and 2 bases respectively, with 17 bases between them. The CDR3 has 17 amino acids. In germline, CDR1 is SGHRS, CDR2 YFSETQ. CDR3 bases: TGCGCCAGCAGCTTGGGACTCCTCAGCGGCGCCAACACTGAAGCTTTCTTT. Protein product: CASSLGLLSGANTEAFF.

V usage is TRBV7-9 and J usage is TRBJ2-5; TRBD2 matches 10 bases. The trim removed 5 bases at V and 4 bases at J, leaving 10 bases unmatched. Per germline, CDR1 SEHNR and CDR2 FQNEAQ (reference sequence). This CDR3 spans 16 amino acids. CDR3 in amino acids: CASSANLAGGRETQYF. The CDR3, as DNA: TGTGCCAGCAGCGCAAACTTAGCGGGGGGCAGAGAGACCCAGTACTTC.

This clonotype was seen many times. The chain carries TRBV29-1 and TRBJ2-1; 7 bases fit TRBD2. The CDR3 has 14 residues. Germline CDR1 is SQVTM and CDR2 is ANQGSEA. The trim removed 6 bases at V and 4 bases at J, leaving 9 bases unmatched. Here the CDR3 DNA reads TGCAGCGTACGTCCGAGCGGGGTTTACAATGAGCAGTTCTTC. This gives the protein CSVRPSGVYNEQFF.

A few counts support this clonotype. The chain couples TRBV11-2 to TRBJ2-4, with TRBD2 identical over 13 bases. Trimming cost V 5 bases and J 3 bases; bases outside gene matches: 10. The CDR3 is 18 residues long. Germline lookup yields CDR1 SGHAT and CDR2 FQNNGV. CDR3 in amino acids: CASSPGLAGAFGKNIQYF. DNA for the CDR3: TGTGCCAGCAGCCCCGGACTAGCGGGAGCCTTCGGCAAAAACATTCAGTACTTC. The full variable domain, completed using reference TRBV11-2 and TRBJ2-4, is EAGVAQSPRYKIIEKRQSVAFWCNPISGHATLYWYQQILGQGPKLLIQFQNNGVVDDSQLPKDRFSAERLKGVDSTLKIQPAKLEDSAVYLCASSPGLAGAFGKNIQYFGAGTRLSVL.

The chain uses TRBV12-3 or TRBV12-4 and TRBJ2-3; 7 bases line up with TRBD2. With V trimmed by 3 bases and J by 0 bases, 6 bases remained unmatched. The CDR3 is 16 residues long. CDR3 bases: TGTGCCAGCAGTTTTCGTCCTAGCGGTAGCACAGATACGCAGTATTTT. Translating gives CASSFRPSGSTDTQYF.

This clonotype was seen a handful of times. The rearrangement uses TRBV10-3 and TRBJ2-1, with 10 bases fitting TRBD2. Germline V gene lookup returns CDR1 ENHRY and CDR2 SYGVKD. The CDR3 contains 16 residues. Losses at the gene ends were 7 bases for V and 0 bases for J; bases not matched to a gene: 6. The CDR3 here is CAIKRSGRSSYNEQFF. The CDR3 DNA reads TGTGCCATCAAACGTAGCGGGAGGAGCTCCTACAATGAGCAGTTCTTC.

This clonotype was seen only a few times. This chain joins TRBV25-1 and TRBJ2-5; D gene ambiguous. From germline, CDR1 is MGHDK and CDR2 SYGVNS. The CDR3 has 13 residues. Trimming stripped 4 bases from V and 1 base from J, with 7 bases between. CDR3 residues: CASSGSSQETQYF. DNA of the CDR3: TGTGCCAGCAGTGGAAGCAGCCAAGAGACCCAGTACTTC. The entire variable domain, with the rest obtained from reference TRBV25-1 and TRBJ2-5, is as follows: EADIYQTPRYLVIGTGKKITLECSQTMGHDKMYWYQQDPGMELHLIHYSYGVNSTEKGDLSSESTVSRIRTEHFPLTLESARPSHTSQYLCASSGSSQETQYFGPGTRLLVL.

The rearrangement links TRBV7-2 to TRBJ2-5, with 10 positions matching TRBD2. Losses at the gene ends were 2 bases for V and 4 bases for J; bases not matched to a gene: 7. Germline loops: CDR1 SGHTA, CDR2 FQGNSA. The CDR3 has 16 amino acids. The CDR3 nucleotides read TGTGCCAGCAGCTTAAAAAGCGGGAGGGCCGGAGAGACCCAGTACTTC. Translated: CASSLKSGRAGETQYF.

Only a few counts were recorded for this clonotype. The rearrangement joins TRBV5-5 to TRBJ2-5, with D possibly TRBD1 on 5 matching bases. The germline V gene has CDR1 SGHKS and CDR2 YYEKEE (reference sequence). V was shortened by 0 bases and J by 0 bases, with 9 bases between the two germline ends. The CDR3 covers 15 residues. This CDR3 is CASSLGQPYQETQYF. The CDR3 DNA is TGTGCCAGCAGCTTGGGACAGCCGTACCAAGAGACCCAGTACTTC.

The gene calls are TRBV10-3 and TRBJ2-2; tentatively, D is TRBD1 (5 bases). This CDR3 is built from 14 residues. Trimming removed 4 bases from V and 3 bases from J, with 9 bases in between. CDR1 is ENHRY, CDR2 SYGVKD, per germline. The CDR3 region has the DNA TGTGCCATCAGTGGCCAGGGTTACACCGGGGAGCTGTTTTTT. This encodes CAISGQGYTGELFF.

At least ten counts were recorded for this clonotype. The chain uses TRBV20-1 and TRBJ1-1, with TRBD1 matching 10 bases. Germline V gives CDR1 DFQATT, CDR2 SNEGSKA (reference sequence). Trimming removed 6 bases from V and 6 bases from J; junction bases left unmatched: 7. The CDR3 totals 13 residues. CDR3 DNA: TGCAGTGCCTGGGGACAGGGGAGCCCTGAAGCTTTCTTT. Amino acids: CSAWGQGSPEAFF.

This clonotype was picked up many times. The chain is built from TRBV29-1 and TRBJ1-1; D gene unclear. Germline loops: CDR1 SQVTM, CDR2 ANQGSEA. The CDR3 is 13 amino acids. The V end lost 2 bases, the J end lost 6 bases, and 13 bases lay between the germline ends. CDR3 bases: TGCAGCGTTGAAAGCAGAAAAGGTTCTGAAGCTTTCTTT. Residues: CSVESRKGSEAFF.

This clonotype was detected only a few times. The DNA for the CDR3 is TGTGCCAGCAGTTACTCGAGAGACGAGCAGTACTTC. Protein product: CASSYSRDEQYF. The chain employs TRBV6-5 and TRBJ2-7, with unresolved D. V was clipped by 0 bases and J by 5 bases, with 5 bases between them. Germline lookup yields CDR1 MNHEY and CDR2 SVGAGI. The CDR3 is made up of 12 amino acids.

This clonotype was recorded many times. The rearrangement links TRBV20-1 to TRBJ2-7, with 7 bases matching TRBD1. Germline assignment: CDR1 DFQATT and CDR2 SNEGSKA (reference sequence). This CDR3 comprises 15 residues. V shed 0 bases, J shed 4 bases, and the junction held 9 bases outside the gene matches. CDR3 amino acids: CSAREDRATGYEQYF. As DNA, the CDR3 is TGCAGTGCTAGAGAAGACAGGGCCACGGGGTACGAGCAGTACTTC.

This clonotype was counted between two and nine times. As DNA, the CDR3 is TGCAGTGCTAGAGATCTCAGGGCCTACAATGAGCAGTTCTTC. As protein: CSARDLRAYNEQFF. V and J are TRBV20-1 and TRBJ2-1, with D possibly TRBD1 on 5 matching bases. From germline, CDR1 is DFQATT and CDR2 SNEGSKA (reference sequence). V was clipped by 0 bases and J by 2 bases, with 8 bases between them. The CDR3 is made up of 14 amino acids.

This clonotype was recorded a few times. The gene calls are TRBV12-3 or TRBV12-4 and TRBJ1-5; D gene ambiguous. The CDR3 covers 12 residues. Trimming cost V 5 bases and J 11 bases, with 13 bases left between them. The CDR3 sequence is CASSIGPGAQHF. In DNA, the CDR3 is TGTGCCAGCAGTATCGGTCCCGGTGCCCAGCATTTT.

This clonotype was seen a handful of times. The gene calls are TRBV24-1 and TRBJ2-2; D is perhaps TRBD1 (6 bases). V gave up 0 bases and J gave up 0 bases, with 13 bases separating them. CDR1 and CDR2 from the germline V gene are KGHDR and SFDVKD. This CDR3 contains 18 residues. CDR3 nucleotides: TGTGCCACCAGTGATTTGCCGTTGAGGGGGTCGAACACCGGGGAGCTGTTTTTT. This gives the protein CATSDLPLRGSNTGELFF.

This clonotype was found a few times. The chain employs TRBV12-3 or TRBV12-4 and TRBJ1-1, with 8 bases that match TRBD1. The CDR3 has 14 residues. V lost 7 bases and J lost 0; bases outside the gene matches: 4. The DNA for the CDR3 is TGTGCCAGCACCTGGGACAGGCTGAACACTGAAGCTTTCTTT. Translation: CASTWDRLNTEAFF.

The rearrangement joins TRBV6-5 to TRBJ2-1, with 9 bases identical to TRBD1. V dropped 8 bases and J dropped 4; count of bases not matched to a gene: 6. The CDR3 consists of 14 residues. The V gene's germline CDR1 is MNHEY and CDR2 SVGAGI. CDR3 in DNA: TGTGCCAGCGGTCACAGGGGGCGGTACAATGAGCAGTTCTTC. Its protein is CASGHRGRYNEQFF.

This clonotype was seen more than once but under ten times. The gene calls are TRBV27 and TRBJ2-7; 11 nucleotides match TRBD2. J lost 6 bases, V lost 7 bases, and 14 bases had no gene match. The CDR3 contains 16 residues. CDR1 and CDR2 from the germline V gene are MNHEY and SMNVEV (reference sequence). The CDR3 bases are TGTGCCAGCACCTCGGCTAGCGGGAGGTGGGTAGGCGAGCAGTACTTC. Protein sequence: CASTSASGRWVGEQYF.

The J gene is TRBJ2-7, the V gene TRBV20-1; the match to TRBD2 covers 12 bases. V lost 0 bases to trimming and J lost 3 bases; unmatched junction nucleotides: 3. The germline gives CDR1 DFQATT, CDR2 SNEGSKA (reference sequence). The CDR3 consists of 15 residues. The CDR3 bases are TGCAGTGCTAGAGATCTAGCGGGGGGGATCTACGAGCAGTACTTC. Its translation: CSARDLAGGIYEQYF.

This chain links TRBV20-1 with TRBJ2-3, with TRBD2 matching over 7 bases. Germline V gene lookup returns CDR1 DFQATT and CDR2 SNEGSKA (reference sequence). The length of the CDR3 is 15 residues. V shed 4 bases, J shed 2 bases, and the junction held 9 bases outside the gene matches. The CDR3 sequence is CSAKGSGGITDTQYF. In DNA form, the CDR3 reads TGCAGTGCTAAAGGGTCCGGGGGGATCACAGATACGCAGTATTTT.

This clonotype was seen only a few times. This sequence joins TRBV9 and TRBJ2-3, with 8 nucleotides matching TRBD1. The length of the CDR3 is 16 residues. The V gene end was trimmed by 0 bases and the J gene end by 4 bases; junction bases not matched to a gene: 7. Germline V CDR1 and CDR2: SGDLS, YYNGEE. The CDR3 loop is CASSVEGTGGADTQYF. CDR3 coding DNA: TGTGCCAGCAGCGTAGAAGGGACAGGTGGTGCAGATACGCAGTATTTT. Drawing the rest from reference TRBV9 and TRBJ2-3, the complete variable domain is DSGVTQTPKHLITATGQRVTLRCSPRSGDLSVYWYQQSLDQGLQFLIQYYNGEERAKGNILERFSAQQFPDLHSELNLSSLELGDSALYFCASSVEGTGGADTQYFGPGTRLTVL.

In this sample, this clonotype turned up a few times. The chain couples TRBV20-1 to TRBJ2-5; 14 bases line up with TRBD2. V lost 0 bases, J lost 4 bases, and 7 bases stayed unmatched. The length of the CDR3 is 17 residues. Germline V gives CDR1 DFQATT, CDR2 SNEGSKA (reference sequence). The CDR3 bases are TGCAGTGCTAGAGATCCGACTAGCGGGAGGGCAAGAGAGACCCAGTACTTC. Translated, it gives CSARDPTSGRARETQYF.

Only a few counts were recorded for this clonotype. The genes are TRBV25-1 and TRBJ2-1; D not certain. The germline gives CDR1 MGHDK, CDR2 SYGVNS. CDR3 length: 16 amino acids. Trimming cost V 3 bases and J 0 bases, with 12 bases left between them. The CDR3 here is CASSDTWLSSYNEQFF. The CDR3 nucleotides are TGTGCCAGCAGTGACACATGGTTGAGCTCCTACAATGAGCAGTTCTTC.

This clonotype occurred many times. The J gene is TRBJ2-3, the V gene TRBV3-1; TRBD1 or TRBD2 may be the D gene (6 bases each). V lost 0 bases and J lost 10, with 14 bases in between. Germline values: CDR1 LGHDT, CDR2 YNNKEL (reference sequence). This CDR3 spans 14 amino acids. The CDR3 sequence is CASSQDQGGRAQYF. In nucleotides, the CDR3 is TGTGCCAGCAGCCAAGATCAAGGGGGGCGCGCGCAGTATTTT.

This clonotype was recorded at least ten times. The genes are TRBV24-1 and TRBJ2-7, with 8 bases lining up with TRBD1. The CDR3 totals 17 residues. Trimming removed 3 bases from V and 3 bases from J; junction bases left unmatched: 12. In germline, CDR1 is KGHDR, CDR2 SFDVKD. CDR3 sequence reads: CATSDPGAGGEIYEQYF. DNA for the CDR3: TGTGCCACCAGTGATCCCGGCGCAGGGGGCGAAATCTACGAGCAGTACTTC.

This clonotype was counted only a few times. This chain links TRBV14 with TRBJ2-7; 13 bases agree with TRBD2. Germline trimming cut 2 bases from V and 6 bases from J; bases unmatched to any gene: 7. Germline CDR1 and CDR2: SGHDN and FVKESK. The CDR3 runs to 16 residues. The CDR3, as DNA: TGTGCCAGCAGCCAAACTAGACTAGCGGGAGGACGCGAGCAGTACTTC. This sequence encodes CASSQTRLAGGREQYF.